Shown below are 19 T cell receptor beta chains from a single sample sequenced in a study of Ad26.COV2.S vaccination and SARS-CoV-2 variants. Noted treatment: about 20 received Ad26.COV2.S at low or high dose, single or two shots; 5 received placebo; per-sample allocation not given. Sampling occurred on day 63 after the first vaccine or placebo injection. Profiling relied on immunoSEQ multiplex PCR, and the TCRdb table lists in-frame clones only, not all of them. This sample has 300,000 to 500,000 clones; 70% to 90% occur once, and the top ten carry 3.5%. Sequencing was performed on peripheral blood, taken in a trial of Ad26.COV2.S vaccine versus placebo. The source is a person aged 18-60 years who received the Ad26.COV2.S COVID-19 vaccine or a placebo.

The chain has TRBV6-5 and TRBJ1-4; D is ambiguous. V dropped 0 bases and J dropped 1 base, with 0 bases sitting between them. Germline lookup yields CDR1 MNHEY and CDR2 SVGAGI. The CDR3 covers 13 residues. The CDR3 DNA follows: TGTGCCAGCAGTTACTCAACTAATGAAAAACTGTTTTTT. It specifies CASSYSTNEKLFF.

The J gene is TRBJ2-3, the V gene TRBV2; no firm D call. The CDR3 runs 19 residues. Trimming cost V 6 bases and J 0 bases, with 25 bases left between them. Germline V lookup: CDR1 SNHLY, CDR2 FYNNEI. For the CDR3, the DNA is TGTGCCAGCAGAGTGCAAAGAGACGACTGGAAGGCTAGCACAGATACGCAGTATTTT. This codes for CASRVQRDDWKASTDTQYF.

This clone has at least ten counts. The V gene is TRBV4-1, the J gene TRBJ2-5; unclear D gene. Trimming took 4 bases from V and 5 from J, leaving 11 bases between them. The CDR3 consists of 13 residues. Germline CDR1 reads MGHRA; CDR2 reads YSYEKL. For the CDR3, the DNA is TGCGCCAGCAGCCTTATACTAAGGGAGACCCAGTACTTC. Protein product: CASSLILRETQYF.

This clone was recorded a few times. V usage is TRBV6-5 and J usage is TRBJ1-2, with D possibly being TRBD1 (5 bases). V was shortened by 11 bases and J by 5 bases, with 21 bases between the two germline ends. The germline V gene encodes CDR1 MNHEY and CDR2 SVGAGI. The CDR3 runs to 14 residues. The CDR3 bases are TGTGCCTGTGGGGGGGAGGCTAGAAGTTATGGCTACACCTTC. It specifies CACGGEARSYGYTF.

V is TRBV6-2 or TRBV6-3 and J is TRBJ1-4; no definite D call. The CDR3 has 15 residues. Looked up from germline, CDR1 is MNHEY and CDR2 is SVGEGT. V was trimmed by 6 bases and J by 7 bases, leaving 18 bases between them. CDR3 in amino acids: CASSPTLSRTEKLFF. CDR3 DNA sequence: TGTGCCAGCAGCCCTACCCTGTCCAGGACTGAAAAACTGTTTTTT.

This rearrangement joins TRBV18 to TRBJ2-2; 7 bases align to TRBD1. Germline lookup yields CDR1 KGHSH and CDR2 LQKENI. Trimming cost V 5 bases and J 4 bases; bases outside gene matches: 4. The CDR3 is 14 amino acids. The CDR3, as DNA: TGTGCCAGCTCAAAGGGGGCGCTCACCGGGGAGCTGTTTTTT. It codes for CASSKGALTGELFF.

The CDR3 loop reads CASSEISGGAFGYTF. In DNA, the CDR3 is TGTGCCAGCAGTGAAATCTCAGGGGGCGCCTTTGGCTACACCTTC. The gene calls are TRBV6-1 and TRBJ1-2; 8 bases map to TRBD1. Germline V gives CDR1 MNHNS, CDR2 SASEGT. V shed 2 bases, J shed 7 bases, and the junction held 9 bases outside the gene matches. The CDR3 contains 15 residues.

The CDR3 DNA is TGTGCCAGTAGTATAATCGGGCAGGGTGGGTTATCTTTCTTT. Its protein product is CASSIIGQGGLSFF. The V and J genes are TRBV19 and TRBJ1-1; D possibly corresponds to TRBD1 (5 bases). The V gene's germline CDR1 is LNHDA and CDR2 SQIVND (reference sequence). The ends were cut back, 2 bases at V and 12 bases at J, with 19 bases in the middle. The CDR3 loop spans 14 amino acids.

This chain joins TRBV7-2 and TRBJ1-2; the D gene is possibly TRBD1 (5 bases). The CDR3 is made up of 14 amino acids. CDR1 is SGHTA and CDR2 is FQGNSA in the germline V gene. V was shortened by 2 bases and J by 1 base, with 8 bases between the two germline ends. CDR3 protein: CASSLSGLNYGYTF. The DNA for the CDR3 is TGTGCCAGCAGCTTATCGGGACTTAACTATGGCTACACCTTC.

The rearrangement uses TRBV7-2 and TRBJ1-2; D gene uncertain. V dropped 4 bases and J dropped 1 base, with 7 bases sitting between them. Germline V lookup: CDR1 SGHTA, CDR2 FQGNSA. CDR3 length: 13 residues. The CDR3 DNA reads as TGTGCCAGCAGCTCCATCCTTAACTATGGCTACACCTTC. It specifies CASSSILNYGYTF.

V and J are TRBV5-1 and TRBJ1-1; D is unclear. The CDR3 consists of 13 residues. The germline gives CDR1 SGHRS, CDR2 YFSETQ. The germline V and J ends were trimmed by 5 bases and 5 bases, with 13 bases remaining between them. CDR3 nucleotide sequence: TGCGCCAGCAGGATGGGAGACCAGACTGAAGCTTTCTTT. As protein: CASRMGDQTEAFF.

The chain couples TRBV28 to TRBJ2-7, with a weak D call TRBD1 (5 bases). CDR3 length equals 15 residues. CDR1 and CDR2 from the germline V gene are MDHEN and SYDVKM. Trimming removed 1 base from V and 5 bases from J, with 15 bases in between. CDR3 region: CASSLLGRANHEQYF. CDR3 coding DNA: TGTGCCAGCAGTTTATTGGGCAGGGCAAACCACGAGCAGTACTTC.

V and J are TRBV7-2 and TRBJ2-7; D possibly uses TRBD1 or TRBD2 (5 bases each). Trimming removed 1 base from V and 0 bases from J, with 19 bases in between. This CDR3 region has 18 residues. Germline V gene lookup returns CDR1 SGHTA and CDR2 FQGNSA. CDR3 coding DNA: TGTGCCAGCAGCTTAGAGTTAGGGGCGGCTAGCCTCTCCTACGAGCAGTACTTC. Protein: CASSLELGAASLSYEQYF.

The genes are TRBV7-9 and TRBJ2-7; the D gene is possibly TRBD2 (6 bases). Germline-derived CDR1 and CDR2 are SEHNR and FQNEAQ (reference sequence). The CDR3 runs 12 residues. The V gene lost 5 bases and the J gene lost 6 bases, with 11 bases spanning the gap. CDR3 protein: CASSPSGGEQYF. Here the CDR3 DNA reads TGTGCCAGCAGCCCATCCGGGGGCGAGCAGTACTTC.

This chain uses TRBV9 with TRBJ2-1, with a possible D match to TRBD2 (5 bases). Germline-derived CDR1 and CDR2 are SGDLS and YYNGEE. The CDR3 has 15 residues. Trimming pared 0 bases from V and 5 bases from J, leaving 12 bases between. The CDR3 protein is CASSVGGSENNEQFF. The CDR3 DNA reads as TGTGCCAGCAGCGTAGGAGGGTCCGAAAACAATGAGCAGTTCTTC.

This chain's CDR3 is CASSESERSSDEQYF. DNA for the CDR3: TGCGCCAGCAGTGAGTCGGAGCGGTCGAGTGACGAGCAGTACTTC. This sequence joins TRBV10-2 and TRBJ2-7, with a possible D match to TRBD2 (5 bases). V was cut by 0 bases and J by 5 bases, with 14 bases left in between. CDR3 length: 15 residues. Germline V lookup: CDR1 WSHSY, CDR2 SAAADI.

This clone was picked up a small number of times. The chain uses TRBV3-1 (or the pseudogene TRBV3-2) and TRBJ2-1, with 8 bases aligning to TRBD2. Looked up from germline, CDR1 is LGHDT and CDR2 is YNNKEL (reference sequence). The CDR3 runs 16 residues. The trim removed 4 bases at V and 5 bases at J, leaving 10 bases unmatched. In DNA form, the CDR3 reads TGTGCCAGCAGCCTTTTTAGCGGGGCAAAACACAATGAGCAGTTCTTC. Its translation is CASSLFSGAKHNEQFF.

The chain combines TRBV7-8 with TRBJ1-1; 10 bases agree with TRBD1. J was trimmed by 5 bases and V by 4 bases; bases with no gene match: 1. Germline CDR1 is SGHVS and CDR2 is FQNEAQ. The CDR3 runs to 13 residues. This CDR3 is CASSWTGGTEAFF. CDR3 coding DNA: TGTGCCAGCAGCTGGACAGGGGGAACTGAAGCTTTCTTT.

The chain combines TRBV7-2 with TRBJ1-2; TRBD1 might be the D (5 bases). CDR1 is SGHTA, CDR2 FQGNSA, per germline. V shed 2 bases and J shed 8 bases, with 18 bases lying between them. This CDR3 has 15 amino acids. The CDR3 protein is CASSLPPVAGVGYTF. In DNA form, the CDR3 reads TGTGCCAGCAGCTTACCACCCGTAGCGGGGGTCGGCTACACCTTC.